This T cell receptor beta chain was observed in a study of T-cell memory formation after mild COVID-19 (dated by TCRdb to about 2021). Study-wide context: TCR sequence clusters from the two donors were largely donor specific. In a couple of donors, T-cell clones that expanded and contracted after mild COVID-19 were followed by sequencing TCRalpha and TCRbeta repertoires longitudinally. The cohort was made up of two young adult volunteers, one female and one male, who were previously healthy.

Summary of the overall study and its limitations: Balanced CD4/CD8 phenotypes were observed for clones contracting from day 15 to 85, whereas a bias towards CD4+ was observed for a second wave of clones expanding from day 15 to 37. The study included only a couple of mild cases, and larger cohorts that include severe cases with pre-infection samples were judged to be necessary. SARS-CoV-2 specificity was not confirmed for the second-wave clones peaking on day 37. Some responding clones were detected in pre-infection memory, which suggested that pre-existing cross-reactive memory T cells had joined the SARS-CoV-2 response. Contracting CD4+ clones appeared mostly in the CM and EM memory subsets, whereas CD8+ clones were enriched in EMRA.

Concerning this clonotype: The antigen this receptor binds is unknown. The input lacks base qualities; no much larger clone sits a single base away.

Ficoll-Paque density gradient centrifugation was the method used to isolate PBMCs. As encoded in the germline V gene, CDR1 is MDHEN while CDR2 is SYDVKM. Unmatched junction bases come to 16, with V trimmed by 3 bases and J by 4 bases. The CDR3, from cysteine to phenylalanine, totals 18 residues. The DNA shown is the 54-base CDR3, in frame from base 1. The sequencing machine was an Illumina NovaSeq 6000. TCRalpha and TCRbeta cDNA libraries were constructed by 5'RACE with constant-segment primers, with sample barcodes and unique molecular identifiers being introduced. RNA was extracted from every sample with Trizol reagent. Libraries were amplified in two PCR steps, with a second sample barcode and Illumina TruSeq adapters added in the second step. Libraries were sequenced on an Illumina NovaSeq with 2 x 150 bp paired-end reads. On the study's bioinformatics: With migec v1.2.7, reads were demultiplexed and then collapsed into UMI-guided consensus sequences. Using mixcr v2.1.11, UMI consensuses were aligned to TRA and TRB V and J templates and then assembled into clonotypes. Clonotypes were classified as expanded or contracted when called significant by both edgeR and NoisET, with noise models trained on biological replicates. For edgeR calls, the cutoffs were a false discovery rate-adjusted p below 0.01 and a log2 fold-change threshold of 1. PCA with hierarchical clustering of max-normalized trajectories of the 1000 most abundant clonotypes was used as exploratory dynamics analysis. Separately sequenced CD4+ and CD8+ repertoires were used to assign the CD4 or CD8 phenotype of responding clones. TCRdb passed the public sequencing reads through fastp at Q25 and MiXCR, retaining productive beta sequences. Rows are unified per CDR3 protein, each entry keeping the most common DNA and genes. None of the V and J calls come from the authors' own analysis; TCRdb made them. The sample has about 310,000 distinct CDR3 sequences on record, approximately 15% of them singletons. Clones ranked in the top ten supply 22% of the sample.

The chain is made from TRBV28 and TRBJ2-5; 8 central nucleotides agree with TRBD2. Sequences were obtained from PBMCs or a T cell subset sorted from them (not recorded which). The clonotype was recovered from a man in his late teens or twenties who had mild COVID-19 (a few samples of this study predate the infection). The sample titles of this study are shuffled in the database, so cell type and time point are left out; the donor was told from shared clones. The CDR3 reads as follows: CASSFSLAALRDIETQYF. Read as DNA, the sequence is TGTGCCAGCAGTTTCTCACTAGCGGCACTCCGCGATATAGAGACCCAGTACTTC. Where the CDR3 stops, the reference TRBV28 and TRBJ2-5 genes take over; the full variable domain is DVKVTQSSRYLVKRTGEKVFLECVQDMDHENMFWYRQDPGLGLRLIYFSYDVKMKEKGDIPEGYSVSREKKERFSLILESASTNQTSMYLCASSFSLAALRDIETQYFGPGTRLLVL.